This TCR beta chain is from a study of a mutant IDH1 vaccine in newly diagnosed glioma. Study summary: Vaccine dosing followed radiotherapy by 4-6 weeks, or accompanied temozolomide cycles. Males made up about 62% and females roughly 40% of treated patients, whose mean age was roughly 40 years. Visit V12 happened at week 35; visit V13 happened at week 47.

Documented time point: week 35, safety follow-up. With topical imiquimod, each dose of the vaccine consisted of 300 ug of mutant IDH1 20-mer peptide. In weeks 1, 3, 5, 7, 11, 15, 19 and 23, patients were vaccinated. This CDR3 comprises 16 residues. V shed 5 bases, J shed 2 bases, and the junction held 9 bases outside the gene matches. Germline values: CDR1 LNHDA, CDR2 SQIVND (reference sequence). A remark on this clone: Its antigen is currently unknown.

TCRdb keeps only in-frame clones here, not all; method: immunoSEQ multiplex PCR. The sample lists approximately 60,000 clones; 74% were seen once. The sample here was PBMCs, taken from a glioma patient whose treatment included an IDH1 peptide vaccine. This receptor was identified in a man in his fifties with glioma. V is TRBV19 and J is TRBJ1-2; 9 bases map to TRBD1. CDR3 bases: TGTGCCAGTAGTCCCAGTACAGGGGGCGAAAACTATGGCTACACCTTC. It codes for CASSPSTGGENYGYTF.